This T cell receptor (beta chain) was sequenced in a study of cytomegalovirus exposure and HLA in healthy donors. Study-level information: The Caucasian-associated ancestry cluster contained approximately 81% of the approximately 390 genotyped donors. Study-level results: In an earlier analysis, productive rearrangement rates for most beta V segments clustered near 87% or 30%. Rare sequences made up most TCRs, while some public TCRs were found in many donors. Sequencing probably produced one cluster of sequence variants that were highly shared.

About this clone itself: Its target is not known.

V lost 4 bases, J lost 2 bases, and 15 bases lay in between. CDR1 and CDR2 from the germline V gene are WNHNN and SYGVQD (reference sequence). The CDR3 has 15 residues. 60 Vbeta and 13 Jbeta primers were used in PCR. Libraries were prepared by immunoSEQ multiplex PCR; TCRdb keeps only in-frame clonotypes and omits some of them. The sample has some 200,000 clones; approximately 79% are singletons. The TCR was taken from a girl under 10 years old in good health and CMV-seronegative. The chain is built from TRBV10-1 and TRBJ2-7; D gene ambiguous. The sample comprised PBMCs. Here the CDR3 DNA reads TGCGCCAGCAGTGGGAGTTATGCCAAGCCCTACGAGCAGTACTTC. Amino acid sequence: CASSGSYAKPYEQYF.